The 13 T cell receptor beta chains in this list originate from one sample, sequenced in a study of identical twins. TCRdb recomputed calls from the 5' RACE reads with MiXCR, one row per CDR3 protein. Among some 710,000 distinct CDR3 sequences, 6.1% were seen once, and the ten largest hold about 1.8%. The sequencing sample was made of naive T cells sorted from blood. Receptors originate from a man aged 18 to 30 in good health.

This clonotype showed up many times. V gene TRBV5-1 combines with J gene TRBJ2-1; 11 nucleotides agree with TRBD2. V was clipped by 1 base and J by 0 bases; unmatched bases: 6. CDR1 and CDR2 from the germline V gene are SGHRS and YFSETQ. CDR3 size: 18 residues. This CDR3 reads CASSLIAGGPSSYNEQFF. The CDR3 region has the DNA TGCGCCAGCAGCTTGATAGCGGGAGGGCCAAGCTCCTACAATGAGCAGTTCTTC.

This clonotype was detected a few times. This sequence joins TRBV7-8 and TRBJ2-3; 12 bases are a match to TRBD2. V trimming: 6 bases; J trimming: 2 bases; junction bases outside the gene matches: 6. The CDR3 is made up of 16 amino acids. CDR1 and CDR2 from the germline V gene are SGHVS and FQNEAQ. The CDR3 protein is CASRPTSGRFTDTQYF. For the CDR3, the DNA is TGTGCCAGCAGGCCGACTAGCGGGAGATTCACAGATACGCAGTATTTT.

This clonotype was counted ten times or more. The chain has TRBV20-1 and TRBJ2-7; TRBD2 agrees at 10 bases. Trimming cost V 7 bases and J 5 bases; bases outside gene matches: 14. Germline V gene lookup returns CDR1 DFQATT and CDR2 SNEGSKA (reference sequence). The CDR3 is 15 amino acids. The DNA for the CDR3 is TGCAGTGTTCCGGGACTAGCGCTAAGCAAGGACGAGCAGTACTTC. Translated, it gives CSVPGLALSKDEQYF.

The V gene is TRBV18, the J gene TRBJ2-4, with D perhaps assigned TRBD1 or TRBD2 (6 bases each). The CDR3 contains 15 residues. V was shortened by 3 bases and J by 4 bases, with 13 bases between the two germline ends. Germline V gives CDR1 KGHSH, CDR2 LQKENI. The chain's CDR3 is CASSPEGGRKNIQYF. CDR3 DNA sequence: TGTGCCAGCTCACCGGAGGGGGGCAGGAAAAACATTCAGTACTTC.

The rearrangement uses TRBV7-9 and TRBJ2-5, with 8 bases that match TRBD2. This CDR3 is 16 amino acids long. With V trimmed by 5 bases and J by 2 bases, 10 bases remained unmatched. Germline V lookup: CDR1 SEHNR, CDR2 FQNEAQ (reference sequence). CDR3 protein: CASSGGLAGTQETQYF. CDR3 in DNA: TGTGCCAGCAGCGGTGGACTAGCAGGAACACAAGAGACCCAGTACTTC.

DNA for the CDR3: TGTGCCAGCAGCCCACCTCCCAGCGGGAGACGAGAGACCCAGTACTTC. Translating it yields CASSPPPSGRRETQYF. V is TRBV7-3 and J is TRBJ2-5; TRBD2 agrees at 8 bases. Trimming took 5 bases from V and 4 from J; bases not matched to a gene: 12. CDR1 is SGHTA, CDR2 FQGTGA, per germline. The CDR3 is 16 residues long. Variable domain in full (rest from reference TRBV7-3 and TRBJ2-5): GAGVSQTPSNKVTEKGKYVELRCDPISGHTALYWYRQSLGQGPEFLIYFQGTGAADDSGLPNDRFFAVRPEGSVSTLKIQRTERGDSAVYLCASSPPPSGRRETQYFGPGTRLLVL.

This clonotype showed up many times. The chain couples TRBV5-6 to TRBJ2-3, with 7 bases fitting TRBD1. The CDR3 spans 14 residues. The J segment lost 7 bases and the V segment lost 2 bases, leaving 7 bases of the junction unmatched. The V gene's germline CDR1 is SGHDT and CDR2 YYEEEE. The CDR3 region is CASSFQGVRYTQYF. For the CDR3, the DNA is TGTGCCAGCAGCTTTCAGGGGGTACGCTATACGCAGTATTTT.

In its sample, this clonotype was seen many times. This chain uses TRBV5-1 with TRBJ2-1, with 11 bases fitting TRBD1. With 1 base clipped from V and 4 bases from J, the junction kept 4 bases outside the gene matches. Germline V gene lookup returns CDR1 SGHRS and CDR2 YFSETQ. The CDR3 consists of 16 residues. CDR3 DNA sequence: TGCGCCAGCAGCTTGAGCGGGACAGGGGGATACAATGAGCAGTTCTTC. This gives the protein CASSLSGTGGYNEQFF. Together with reference TRBV5-1 and TRBJ2-1, the CDR3 gives the full variable domain: KAGVTQTPRYLIKTRGQQVTLSCSPISGHRSVSWYQQTPGQGLQFLFEYFSETQRNKGNFPGRFSGRQFSNSRSEMNVSTLELGDSALYLCASSLSGTGGYNEQFFGPGTRLTVL.

Many counts were recorded for this clonotype. The rearrangement links TRBV5-1 to TRBJ2-1; 8 nucleotides align to TRBD2. Trimming at V came to 7 bases and at J to 3 bases, leaving 9 bases not matched to a gene. CDR1 SGHRS and CDR2 YFSETQ come from the germline V gene. The CDR3 spans 15 residues. The CDR3 region has the DNA TGCGCCAGCTCAAACCGGGGACTAGACTACAATGAGCAGTTCTTC. Translating it yields CASSNRGLDYNEQFF.

This clonotype showed up many times. The chain combines TRBV20-1 with TRBJ2-3; 12 positions match TRBD2. Germline CDR1 and CDR2: DFQATT and SNEGSKA (reference sequence). The V gene end was trimmed by 0 bases and the J gene end by 5 bases; junction bases not matched to a gene: 3. CDR3 length: 15 amino acids. The CDR3 nucleotides are TGCAGTGCTAGAGATCGGGGACTAGCGGGAGATACGCAGTATTTT. Translating gives CSARDRGLAGDTQYF.

This clonotype was seen at least ten times. The chain employs TRBV25-1 and TRBJ1-1; no clear D gene. Germline values: CDR1 MGHDK, CDR2 SYGVNS. The V end was cut by 1 base, the J end by 2 bases, with 5 bases between. The CDR3 contains 13 residues. As DNA, the CDR3 is TGTGCCAGCAGTGAATTGGGAAACACTGAAGCTTTCTTT. Amino acids: CASSELGNTEAFF.

This clonotype was observed a few times. The chain couples TRBV7-9 to TRBJ2-3; D call uncertain. This CDR3 spans 14 amino acids. Trimming left V 2 bases short and J 9 bases short, with 15 bases between. Per germline, CDR1 SEHNR and CDR2 FQNEAQ (reference sequence). CDR3 coding DNA: TGTGCCAGCAGCTTAACCGGCCCCCGGCAGACGCAGTATTTT. Residues: CASSLTGPRQTQYF.

This clonotype was counted between two and nine times. This chain links TRBV5-1 with TRBJ2-3, with 14 bases aligning to TRBD2. Per the germline V gene, CDR1 is SGHRS and CDR2 is YFSETQ. This CDR3 contains 13 residues. V shed 7 bases, J shed 5 bases, and the junction held 0 bases outside the gene matches. The DNA of the CDR3 is TGCGCCAGCGGACTAGCGGGAGGAGATACGCAGTATTTT. Residues: CASGLAGGDTQYF.